Listed below are T cell receptor beta chains from one sample, sequenced in a study of CD4 and CD8 cells across lung adenocarcinoma regions. TCRdb re-derived calls from the PCR reads in MiXCR, one entry per CDR3 protein. Of more than 10,000 distinct CDR3 sequences listed, roughly 56% were seen once; the top ten hold around 34%. Specimen: CD8+ T cells from the margin of a lung tumor. Source of these receptors: a female donor with lung adenocarcinoma. The CD4 and CD8 labels of this study may be unreliable. The conserved cysteine and the conserved F or W are not part of the CDR3 here. A D gene is named only where the DNA matches it firmly.

d_gene	v_gene	CDR3aa
TRBD1	TRBV6-1	GRGYRGSDPDTQY
.	TRBV7-2	ASSIPPGTQY
TRBD2	TRBV6-1	ARRPGVAGTDTQY
.	TRBV6-2/TRBV6-3	ASSYEPSYNEQF
.	TRBV10-1	ASSTAGGNRAF
.	TRBV10-3	ASQGGRDQEIQY
.	TRBV6-5	ASSYGAEHNSPLH
.	TRBV27	ASGEHGPETQY
.	TRBV10-1	ASSESFRDHEQF
.	TRBV7-2	ASSLRNRERGYT
TRBD2	TRBV6-1	ASSAPGRRNEQF
TRBD2	TRBV3-1	ASTLGGAGNNEQF
.	TRBV7-6	AGSCDQETQY
TRBD2	TRBV6-1	ASSQRGGDTQY
.	TRBV27	ASGVRATDIQY
.	TRBV27	ASSLRGATDMQY
TRBD2	TRBV7-6	ASSFDSGSSFNEQF
.	TRBV27	AGIGGGFTDTQY
.	TRBV27	ASRGGWVTDTQY
TRBD1	TRBV6-1	ASSESQGASTEAF
TRBD2	TRBV6-5	ASSYSLGEGNEQF
TRBD1	TRBV11-2	ASSPGDSYNSPLH
TRBD2	TRBV6-1	ASSLGLEVSYEQY
TRBD1	TRBV27	ASSFQGQENNEQF
.	TRBV6-5	ASSYTGNHEQY
TRBD1	TRBV7-8	ASSLDRVDEQY
TRBD2	TRBV6-1	ASRASGGRTPDTQY
.	TRBV6-5	GSISRGGAKDTQY
.	TRBV6-1	ASRVAIQDWNSPLH
.	TRBV7-2	ASSLGQGDYGYT
.	TRBV4-1	ASSQETGTDYNQPQH
.	TRBV27	ASSFSGGDQPQH
.	TRBV10-1	ASRGNGGGNPDTQY
.	TRBV27	ASSLARNSGANVLT
.	TRBV11-3	ASTPRGEQETQY
.	TRBV6-1	ASRTSDFEQF
.	TRBV7-9	ASSWGSGSINF
TRBD2	TRBV10-2	AGHGGGDQDTQY
.	TRBV6-1	ASSVQGGTDTQY
TRBD2	TRBV6-1	ASSLTSGSSYEQY
.	TRBV5-1	ASSESLNTGELF
TRBD2	TRBV6-1	ACREAGLWAKNMQY
.	TRBV10-2	AGSEPGPEDDQY
TRBD2	TRBV6-1	ASSELSGGSHEQY
.	TRBV27	ARGLCAKDTQY
TRBD2	TRBV27	ASGAGGPFYNEQF
.	TRBV27	ASSLGLWAKDTQY
.	TRBV27	ASSLGGDYGYT
.	TRBV6-5	ASSFSGVSTNTQY
.	TRBV25-1	ASSKTGTDTQY
.	TRBV3-1	ASSQGPGPNYGYT
.	TRBV6-1	ASSAEIVKDTQY
TRBD1	TRBV6-5	ASSYRDRATDTQY
.	TRBV6-1	ASSEAGGAQPQH
TRBD2	TRBV23-1	ASSQGGRGAKDTQY